This TCR beta chain was documented in a study of early T cells in non-severe SARS-CoV-2 infection. Unique molecular identifiers were attached to individual cDNA molecules. MiXCR was run by TCRdb on the 5' RACE reads, yielding one entry per CDR3 protein. The table has more than 85,000 distinct CDR3 sequences, over 10% seen once. The CDR3 totals 15 residues. The germline gives CDR1 SGHTS, CDR2 YDEGEE. Germline trimming cut 2 bases from V and 8 bases from J; bases unmatched to any gene: 5. This clonotype was seen many times. The receptor was isolated from an adult who was a healthcare worker with PCR-confirmed SARS-CoV-2 infection or an uninfected control (not recorded which). The chain uses TRBV5-8 and TRBJ1-4; 11 bases map to TRBD1. Sequencing was done on a sample of whole blood. In nucleotides, the CDR3 is TGTGCCAGCAGCTTCGGGACAGGGGGTGGAGAAAAACTGTTTTTT. This encodes CASSFGTGGGEKLFF.